The 30 T cell receptor beta chains listed next were all sequenced from one sample in a study of T cells in Graves' hyperthyroidism and ophthalmopathy. Amplification targeted TCR beta CDR3 regions from RNA transcripts. HTBI primers were used for first-round RT-PCR of the TCR CDR3. A single record per CDR3 protein comes from TCRdb applying MiXCR to the multiplex PCR reads. The table shows about 250,000 distinct CDR3 sequences, with about 20% occurring only once. Sample: blood. Receptor source: a man younger than 45 with Graves' ophthalmopathy.

At least ten counts were recorded for this clonotype. The rearrangement joins TRBV3-1 to TRBJ2-7, with TRBD2 matching 12 bases. Unmatched junction bases numbered 3, after V lost 3 bases and J lost 3 bases. The CDR3 is 15 amino acids. Germline CDR1 reads LGHDT; CDR2 reads YNNKEL (reference sequence). CDR3 residues: CASSQTGLAGYEQYF. DNA of the CDR3: TGTGCCAGCAGCCAGACGGGACTAGCGGGCTACGAGCAGTACTTC.

J is TRBJ1-1 and V is TRBV7-8; 7 bases are shared with TRBD1. Germline V CDR1 and CDR2: SGHVS, FQNEAQ. The J segment lost 1 base and the V segment lost 0 bases, leaving 2 bases of the junction unmatched. This CDR3 comprises 15 residues. In nucleotides, the CDR3 is TGTGCCAGCAGCTTAGCCACAGGGGCGAACACTGAAGCTTTCTTT. It yields the protein CASSLATGANTEAFF.

This clonotype occurred many times. V is TRBV6-1 and J is TRBJ1-2, with D tentatively TRBD1 (5 bases). CDR3 length: 14 amino acids. CDR1 MNHNS and CDR2 SASEGT come from the germline V gene. V was cut by 7 bases and J by 8 bases, with 20 bases left in between. CDR3: CASTNSGTAKGYTF. The DNA of the CDR3 is TGTGCCAGCACTAACTCCGGGACCGCGAAAGGCTACACCTTC.

Points on this clonotype: An end of the junction differs from the germline gene, which may be a read error. V gene TRBV11-3 combines with J gene TRBJ1-1; tentative D call: TRBD1 (5 bases). In germline, CDR1 is SGHNT, CDR2 YENEEA. This CDR3 is 12 amino acids long. The DNA for the CDR3 is TGTGCCAGCACCATAGAGGACACTGAAGCTCTCTTT. Amino acids: CASTIEDTEALF.

This clonotype came up once. Sequence at one end of the junction differs from germline and may be a read error. The chain links TRBV6-2 or TRBV6-3 to TRBJ2-5; tentative D call: TRBD1 (6 bases). This CDR3 is built from 14 residues. Germline V CDR1 and CDR2: MNHEY, SVGEGT. This CDR3 is CVSSPQDSGETQYF. CDR3 sequence (DNA): TGTGTCAGCAGTCCTCAGGACAGCGGAGAGACCCAGTACTTC.

At least ten counts were recorded for this clonotype. V usage is TRBV11-3 and J usage is TRBJ1-1; 8 bases agree with TRBD1. The germline gives CDR1 SGHNT, CDR2 YENEEA. The CDR3 spans 15 residues. V was pared by 5 bases and J by 4 bases, with 9 bases of the junction left unmatched. CDR3 nucleotide sequence: TGTGCCAGCAGCACGATGCAGGGGGCCGGCACTGAAGCTTTCTTT. As protein: CASSTMQGAGTEAFF.

This clonotype was counted once. One base away lies a much larger clone, so this may be a sequencing read error. The chain couples TRBV20-1 to TRBJ1-1; a weak D match, TRBD1 (5 bases). V dropped 5 bases and J dropped 1 base, with 14 bases sitting between them. Per the germline V gene, CDR1 is DFQATT and CDR2 is SNEGSKA (reference sequence). The CDR3 totals 14 residues. The DNA for the CDR3 is TGCAGTGCTGGGTTTCTCGACAGGAACACTGAAGCTTTCTTT. This gives the protein CSAGFLDRNTEAFF.

On this clonotype: A junction end diverges from the germline sequence, so it may reflect a read error. The chain has TRBV3-1 and TRBJ2-7; 8 nucleotides line up with TRBD2. From germline, CDR1 is LGHDT and CDR2 YNNKEL (reference sequence). The CDR3 has 18 amino acids. The CDR3 DNA is TGTGCCAGCACCCAAAGGGGGACTGCGGGAGGAAGCTCCTACGAGCAGTACTTC. Its translation is CASTQRGTAGGSSYEQYF.

The chain has TRBV12-3 or TRBV12-4 and TRBJ2-1; 12 bases agree with TRBD2. The trim removed 7 bases at V and 4 bases at J, leaving 8 bases unmatched. This CDR3 region has 16 residues. CDR3 DNA sequence: TGTGCCAGCACCTCACTCGGACTAGCGGGATACAATGAGCAGTTCTTC. It translates to CASTSLGLAGYNEQFF.

At least ten counts were recorded for this clonotype. The chain links TRBV30 to TRBJ1-4; D is uncertain. V was shortened by 3 bases and J by 4 bases, with 9 bases between the two germline ends. The CDR3 is 13 residues long. Germline V gene sequence: CDR1 GTSNPN, CDR2 SVGIG (reference sequence). This chain's CDR3 is CAWRLANNEKLFF. DNA of the CDR3: TGTGCCTGGAGACTGGCAAATAATGAAAAACTGTTTTTT. The entire variable domain, with the rest obtained from reference TRBV30 and TRBJ1-4, is as follows: SQTIHQWPATLVQPVGSPLSLECTVEGTSNPNLYWYRQAAGRGLQLLFYSVGIGQISSEVPQNLSASRPQDRQFILSSKKLLLSDSGFYLCAWRLANNEKLFFGSGTQLSVL.

This clonotype was recorded many times. The chain is built from TRBV28 and TRBJ2-7; weak D call: TRBD2 (5 bases). The V gene's germline CDR1 is MDHEN and CDR2 SYDVKM. The CDR3 contains 14 residues. With 3 bases removed from V and 5 bases from J, the gap between germline ends came to 14 bases. The CDR3 nucleotides read TGTGCCAGCAGTTTCCCCCCGGGGAACCACGAGCAGTACTTC. This translates into CASSFPPGNHEQYF. Together with reference TRBV28 and TRBJ2-7, the CDR3 gives the full variable domain: DVKVTQSSRYLVKRTGEKVFLECVQDMDHENMFWYRQDPGLGLRLIYFSYDVKMKEKGDIPEGYSVSREKKERFSLILESASTNQTSMYLCASSFPPGNHEQYFGPGTRLTVT.

V gene TRBV2 combines with J gene TRBJ2-3; TRBD2 matches 11 bases. J lost 1 base, V lost 11 bases, and 11 bases had no gene match. Germline V gene lookup returns CDR1 SNHLY and CDR2 FYNNEI. The CDR3 spans 16 residues. CDR3 residues: CASPRISGRGTDTQYF. The CDR3 nucleotides read TGTGCCTCTCCTCGGATTAGCGGGAGGGGCACAGATACGCAGTATTTT.

This clonotype was seen a handful of times. The CDR3: CASRPSLTGTYGYTF. CDR3 DNA sequence: TGTGCCAGCAGACCATCTCTGACAGGCACCTATGGCTACACCTTC. The V call is TRBV9, the J call TRBJ1-2; D may be TRBD1 (6 bases). The CDR3 runs to 15 residues. Trimming took 5 bases from V and 4 from J, leaving 18 bases between them. CDR1 is SGDLS and CDR2 is YYNGEE in the germline V gene. The full variable domain, in which reference TRBV9 and TRBJ1-2 provide the parts outside the CDR3, is DSGVTQTPKHLITATGQRVTLRCSPRSGDLSVYWYQQSLDQGLQFLIQYYNGEERAKGNILERFSAQQFPDLHSELNLSSLELGDSALYFCASRPSLTGTYGYTFGSGTRLTVV.

This clonotype was seen ten or more times. The chain employs TRBV12-3 or TRBV12-4 and TRBJ2-2; 7 bases match TRBD2. J lost 4 bases, V lost 8 bases, and 7 bases had no gene match. CDR3 length: 14 amino acids. The CDR3 loop reads CASQRDVSTGELFF. The CDR3 nucleotides are TGTGCCAGCCAGCGGGACGTAAGCACCGGGGAGCTGTTTTTT.

The CDR3 nucleotides read TGCAGTGCTAGGGGCACAGGGGGCGCATGGCGGGAGCGGAATGAGCAGTTCTTC. Protein sequence: CSARGTGGAWRERNEQFF. The chain is built from TRBV20-1 and TRBJ2-1, with 9 bases identical to TRBD1. CDR3 length: 18 residues. Germline V gene lookup returns CDR1 DFQATT and CDR2 SNEGSKA (reference sequence). V was clipped by 3 bases and J by 7 bases; unmatched bases: 19.

This clonotype was counted at least ten times. The V call is TRBV28, the J call TRBJ2-7; 7 bases match TRBD1. Germline trimming cut 4 bases from V and 6 bases from J; bases unmatched to any gene: 12. CDR1 and CDR2 from the germline V gene are MDHEN and SYDVKM. The CDR3 length is 15 residues. The chain's CDR3 is CASSSPAGTDSEQYF. CDR3 coding DNA: TGTGCCAGCAGTTCTCCAGCAGGGACAGACTCCGAGCAGTACTTC.

This clonotype was detected many times. This rearrangement joins TRBV7-9 to TRBJ1-5, with TRBD1 identical over 7 bases. The V gene's germline CDR1 is SEHNR and CDR2 FQNEAQ (reference sequence). This CDR3 has 16 amino acids. Trimming at V came to 1 base and at J to 4 bases, leaving 7 bases not matched to a gene. CDR3 amino acids: CASSLDKGAINQPQHF. The CDR3 region has the DNA TGTGCCAGCAGCTTAGACAAGGGGGCGATTAATCAGCCCCAGCATTTT.

This clonotype was detected a few times. This chain uses TRBV27 with TRBJ2-1, with TRBD2 matching over 7 bases. This CDR3 spans 14 amino acids. V trimming: 9 bases; J trimming: 6 bases; junction bases outside the gene matches: 11. Germline V lookup: CDR1 MNHEY, CDR2 SMNVEV (reference sequence). The CDR3: CASSAPGRSNEQFF. Here the CDR3 DNA reads TGTGCCAGTTCCGCTCCCGGGAGGTCCAATGAGCAGTTCTTC.

This clonotype has at least ten counts. The J gene is TRBJ1-1, the V gene TRBV28; TRBD1 agrees at 9 bases. There are 15 residues in the CDR3. Germline CDR1 MDHEN, CDR2 SYDVKM. The V segment lost 8 bases and the J segment 0 bases; nucleotides outside the gene matches: 7. CDR3 residues: CASGPGTGMNTEAFF. Written as DNA, the CDR3 is TGTGCCAGCGGTCCCGGGACAGGGATGAACACTGAAGCTTTCTTT. Full variable domain (remainder filled in from reference TRBV28 and TRBJ1-1): DVKVTQSSRYLVKRTGEKVFLECVQDMDHENMFWYRQDPGLGLRLIYFSYDVKMKEKGDIPEGYSVSREKKERFSLILESASTNQTSMYLCASGPGTGMNTEAFFGQGTRLTVV.

The chain recombines TRBV5-1 with TRBJ2-1, with D tentatively TRBD1 (5 bases). Trimming stripped 0 bases from V and 1 base from J, with 11 bases between. Per germline, CDR1 SGHRS and CDR2 YFSETQ. The CDR3 totals 16 residues. The CDR3 spells CASSLEGSRSYNEQFF. Written as DNA, the CDR3 is TGCGCCAGCAGCTTGGAGGGGTCCCGGTCCTACAATGAGCAGTTCTTC.

This clonotype came up many times. The chain is built from TRBV27 and TRBJ2-1, with TRBD2 identical over 11 bases. V lost 2 bases to trimming and J lost 7 bases; unmatched junction nucleotides: 10. The germline CDR1 and CDR2 sequences are MNHEY and SMNVEV (reference sequence). The CDR3 is made up of 17 amino acids. CDR3 sequence: CASSLEGRLAGRNEQFF. In DNA, the CDR3 is TGTGCCAGCAGTTTAGAGGGGAGACTAGCGGGAAGGAATGAGCAGTTCTTC.

The chain links TRBV12-3 or TRBV12-4 to TRBJ2-5; 7 nucleotides line up with TRBD1. V trimming: 6 bases; J trimming: 4 bases; junction bases outside the gene matches: 14. The CDR3 covers 16 residues. The DNA for the CDR3 is TGTGCCAGCAGGGACGGCCTCAGGGGGTCTGGAGAGACCCAGTACTTC. This translates into CASRDGLRGSGETQYF.

The V gene is TRBV12-3 or TRBV12-4, the J gene TRBJ2-1, with 10 bases that match TRBD2. This CDR3 comprises 16 residues. Trimming removed 4 bases from V and 5 bases from J; junction bases left unmatched: 8. The CDR3, as DNA: TGTGCCAGCAGTTCGACCGGGACTAGCGCGCACAATGAGCAGTTCTTC. Protein: CASSSTGTSAHNEQFF.

This clonotype was counted only a few times. This chain joins TRBV5-1 and TRBJ2-7; 10 nucleotides line up with TRBD2. The germline V gene has CDR1 SGHRS and CDR2 YFSETQ. This CDR3 is built from 16 residues. Trimming took 4 bases from V and 0 from J; bases not matched to a gene: 7. CDR3 nucleotides: TGCGCCAGCAGCATGCAATCTAGCGGGAGCTCCTACGAGCAGTACTTC. Translated: CASSMQSSGSSYEQYF.

This clonotype was counted at least ten times. The junction departs from the called germline gene at one end, perhaps through a read error. V is TRBV5-1 and J is TRBJ2-3; D is undetermined. The CDR3 runs 12 residues. CDR1 is SGHRS, CDR2 YFSETQ, per germline. CDR3 region: CASSLVPDTQYF. CDR3 DNA: TGTGCCAGCAGCTTAGTACCAGATACGCAGTATTTT.

With respect to this clonotype: A much larger clone differs by one base, so this may be a read error. The chain links TRBV27 to TRBJ2-7; TRBD1 matches 8 bases. The CDR3 totals 14 residues. The germline V gene encodes CDR1 MNHEY and CDR2 SMNVEV (reference sequence). Trimming took 5 bases from V and 5 from J; bases not matched to a gene: 8. CDR3 amino acids: CASSLRTGYHEQYF. For the CDR3, the DNA is TGTGCCAGCAGTCTGCGGACAGGGTACCACGAGCAGTACTTC.

The sample holds many counts of this clonotype. This rearrangement joins TRBV30 to TRBJ1-1, with unresolved D. This CDR3 has 12 amino acids. Germline V gene lookup returns CDR1 GTSNPN and CDR2 SVGIG (reference sequence). V was shortened by 5 bases and J by 4 bases, with 11 bases between the two germline ends. The CDR3 DNA is TGTGCCTGGGAACGGGCCTCCACTGAAGCTTTCTTT. This gives the protein CAWERASTEAFF.

With regard to this clonotype: This sequence may be a read error, since a much larger clone differs from it by one base. The genes are TRBV2 and TRBJ2-3, with 10 bases fitting TRBD1. The germline CDR1 and CDR2 sequences are SNHLY and FYNNEI. CDR3 length: 15 residues. The CDR3 loop is CASSGDRGATDTLYF. The CDR3 DNA follows: TGTGCCAGCAGCGGGGACAGGGGAGCGACAGATACGCTGTATTTT.

The chain joins TRBV5-1 to TRBJ2-1; the match to TRBD1 covers 7 bases. CDR1 is SGHRS, CDR2 YFSETQ, per germline. V dropped 4 bases and J dropped 0; count of bases not matched to a gene: 10. This CDR3 contains 17 residues. CDR3 residues: CASSPGTVQLSYNEQFF. The CDR3 bases are TGCGCCAGCAGCCCAGGGACAGTCCAGCTCTCCTACAATGAGCAGTTCTTC.

Here the CDR3 reads CASSLLAQVAGRAETQYF. The CDR3 DNA reads as TGTGCCAGCAGTTTGTTGGCCCAGGTGGCGGGACGGGCGGAGACCCAGTACTTC. J is TRBJ2-5 and V is TRBV12-3 or TRBV12-4, with D possibly TRBD2 on 6 matching bases. Trimming left V 3 bases short and J 5 bases short, with 25 bases between. This CDR3 has 18 amino acids.